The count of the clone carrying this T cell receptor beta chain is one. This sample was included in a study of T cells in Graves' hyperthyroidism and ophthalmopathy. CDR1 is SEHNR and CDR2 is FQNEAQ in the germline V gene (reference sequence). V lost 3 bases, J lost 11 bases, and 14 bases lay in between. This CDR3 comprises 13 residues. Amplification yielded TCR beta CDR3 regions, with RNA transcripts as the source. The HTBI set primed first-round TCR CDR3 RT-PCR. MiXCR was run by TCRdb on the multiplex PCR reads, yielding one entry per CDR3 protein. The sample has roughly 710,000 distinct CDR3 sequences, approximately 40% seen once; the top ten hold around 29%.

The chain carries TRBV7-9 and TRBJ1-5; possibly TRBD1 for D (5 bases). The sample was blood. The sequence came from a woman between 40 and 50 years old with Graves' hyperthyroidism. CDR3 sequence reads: CASSFTGEGTQHF. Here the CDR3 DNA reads TGTGCCAGCAGCTTTACGGGGGAAGGGACCCAGCATTTT.